These 32 T cell receptor beta chains share one sample of origin, sequenced in a study of CD4 T cell repertoires in COVID-19. Data came from immunoSEQ multiplex PCR; TCRdb stores just in-frame clones and leaves some out. This table holds roughly 23,000 clones, roughly 87% found once. These memory T cells were uncultured and sequenced directly after ex vivo isolation. Sample: central memory CD4+ T cells from blood, taken before the COVID-19 pandemic. The receptors originated from a human donor who had COVID-19.

The chain has TRBV6-6 and TRBJ1-2; 9 positions match TRBD1. Trimming cost V 2 bases and J 5 bases; bases outside gene matches: 3. This CDR3 region has 14 residues. The germline V gene has CDR1 MNHNY and CDR2 SVGAGI (reference sequence). CDR3 bases: TGTGCCAGCAGTTACGGGACAGGGACTTATGGCTACACCTTC. It yields the protein CASSYGTGTYGYTF.

This clone was detected a few times. V is TRBV6-5 and J is TRBJ1-4; a weak D match, TRBD1 (5 bases). This CDR3 contains 14 residues. The germline CDR1 and CDR2 sequences are MNHEY and SVGAGI. Trimming left V 6 bases short and J 6 bases short, with 14 bases between. In nucleotides, the CDR3 is TGTGCCAGCAGAACGGGCGGGGCGGATGAAAAACTGTTTTTT. As protein: CASRTGGADEKLFF.

The chain links TRBV18 to TRBJ1-5, with no clear D. This CDR3 spans 14 amino acids. In germline, CDR1 is KGHSH, CDR2 LQKENI. V lost 4 bases, J lost 2 bases, and 9 bases lay in between. CDR3 sequence (DNA): TGTGCCAGCTCACTAAATCGGGGCAATCAGCCCCAGCATTTT. This translates into CASSLNRGNQPQHF.

The chain has TRBV5-1 and TRBJ1-3; 7 positions agree with TRBD1. Germline CDR1 SGHRS, CDR2 YFSETQ. V shed 1 base, J shed 0 bases, and the junction held 4 bases outside the gene matches. This CDR3 is 16 amino acids long. The CDR3 spells CASSLLQGSSGNTIYF. The CDR3 bases are TGCGCCAGCAGCTTGTTACAGGGGAGCTCTGGAAACACCATATATTTT.

V usage is TRBV10-3 and J usage is TRBJ1-1; TRBD1 agrees at 9 bases. The junction had 5 bases not matched to a gene; V was cut back by 0 bases and J by 3 bases. Germline V gives CDR1 ENHRY, CDR2 SYGVKD. This CDR3 is 16 amino acids long. The CDR3 is CAISESQGALDTEAFF. Here the CDR3 DNA reads TGTGCCATCAGTGAGTCACAGGGGGCTCTGGACACTGAAGCTTTCTTT.

The chain carries TRBV5-1 and TRBJ2-7, with D unclear. V lost 4 bases, J lost 3 bases, and 14 bases lay in between. This CDR3 has 14 residues. Germline-derived CDR1 and CDR2 are SGHRS and YFSETQ. DNA for the CDR3: TGCGCCAGCAGCCGCCCACCTTCAGACTACGAGCAGTACTTC. Amino acid sequence: CASSRPPSDYEQYF.

J is TRBJ2-1 and V is TRBV5-1, with D perhaps matching TRBD1 (6 bases). CDR3 size: 14 residues. V lost 4 bases and J 5 bases, leaving 13 bases between the germline ends. Germline V gives CDR1 SGHRS, CDR2 YFSETQ. The CDR3 bases are TGCGCCAGCAGCGCTCCCGGACAGAACAATGAGCAGTTCTTC. It encodes CASSAPGQNNEQFF.

This clone appeared a single time. The chain uses TRBV5-4 and TRBJ1-2; tentatively, D is TRBD1 (6 bases). The germline V gene has CDR1 SGHNT and CDR2 YYREEE (reference sequence). The CDR3 is 14 amino acids. V dropped 0 bases and J dropped 2 bases, with 8 bases sitting between them. The DNA for the CDR3 is TGTGCCAGCAGCTTGGGGACAGAAAACTATGGCTACACCTTC. This gives the protein CASSLGTENYGYTF.

The chain couples TRBV5-1 to TRBJ2-3; 16 nucleotides agree with TRBD2. V lost 9 bases to trimming and J lost 6 bases; unmatched junction nucleotides: 19. The germline gives CDR1 SGHRS, CDR2 YFSETQ. The CDR3 extends over 19 amino acids. Written as DNA, the CDR3 is TGCGCCAACCATAACGCCCCGGGACTAGCGGGAGGGTCTGACGATACGCAGTATTTT. Residues: CANHNAPGLAGGSDDTQYF.

The chain combines TRBV9 with TRBJ1-1, with 9 bases matching TRBD1. The J segment lost 2 bases and the V segment lost 0 bases, leaving 2 bases of the junction unmatched. Germline CDR1 reads SGDLS; CDR2 reads YYNGEE. CDR3 length equals 15 residues. CDR3 nucleotide sequence: TGTGCCAGCAGCGTAGAACAGGGGGCCAACACTGAAGCTTTCTTT. It encodes CASSVEQGANTEAFF.

The table lists this clone with a count of one. The chain combines TRBV27 with TRBJ2-2, with 8 bases matching TRBD2. This CDR3 has 14 amino acids. V gave up 3 bases and J gave up 6 bases; unmatched junction bases: 3. Germline V CDR1 and CDR2: MNHEY, SMNVEV (reference sequence). CDR3 sequence: CASSLRGDPGELFF. In nucleotides, the CDR3 is TGTGCCAGCAGTTTGCGGGGGGACCCCGGGGAGCTGTTTTTT.

J is TRBJ1-1 and V is TRBV5-1; 8 positions agree with TRBD1. The CDR3 has 13 amino acids. Trimming removed 8 bases from V and 5 bases from J; junction bases left unmatched: 8. CDR1 is SGHRS and CDR2 is YFSETQ in the germline V gene. The CDR3, as DNA: TGCGCCAGTTATCAGGGGGCGAGGACTGAAGCTTTCTTT. Protein: CASYQGARTEAFF.

In its sample, this clone was seen a few times. The chain is built from TRBV11-3 and TRBJ2-3; the match to TRBD2 covers 15 bases. This CDR3 spans 16 amino acids. CDR1 SGHNT and CDR2 YENEEA come from the germline V gene. The V gene end was trimmed by 5 bases and the J gene end by 3 bases; junction bases not matched to a gene: 3. The CDR3 spells CASSRGTSGRTDTQYF. The CDR3 DNA sequence: TGTGCCAGCAGCAGGGGGACTAGCGGGAGGACAGATACGCAGTATTTT.

The V call is TRBV18, the J call TRBJ1-5, with TRBD1 identical over 9 bases. With 6 bases clipped from V and 11 bases from J, the junction kept 11 bases outside the gene matches. From germline, CDR1 is KGHSH and CDR2 LQKENI. CDR3 length: 14 amino acids. The CDR3 DNA reads TGTGCCAGCTCTCGGACAGGGGACCTGGCAGCCCAGCATTTT. Amino acid sequence: CASSRTGDLAAQHF.

This clone has more than one count but fewer than ten. V is TRBV5-1 and J is TRBJ1-5; 10 positions agree with TRBD1. Germline loops: CDR1 SGHRS, CDR2 YFSETQ. The trim removed 3 bases at V and 7 bases at J, leaving 7 bases unmatched. CDR3 length: 15 residues. CDR3 loop: CASSWGTGVGQPQHF. As DNA, the CDR3 is TGCGCCAGCAGCTGGGGGACAGGGGTAGGCCAGCCCCAGCATTTT.

The chain uses TRBV6-5 and TRBJ2-2; D is undetermined. Trimming removed 8 bases from V and 7 bases from J, with 11 bases in between. Germline lookup yields CDR1 MNHEY and CDR2 SVGAGI. The CDR3 is 12 amino acids. The CDR3 DNA is TGTGCCAGCGCGCCGATAGTCGGGGAGCTGTTTTTT. Amino acids: CASAPIVGELFF.

A note on this clone: The sample carries other DNA sequences with the same CDR3. V is TRBV29-1 and J is TRBJ1-1; TRBD1 is a possible D gene (6 bases). Trimming pared 5 bases from V and 1 base from J, leaving 8 bases between. Germline V lookup: CDR1 SQVTM, CDR2 ANQGSEA. The CDR3 length is 12 residues. CDR3 in DNA: TGCAGCGTTTTACAGGGGAACACTGAAGCTTTCTTT. As protein: CSVLQGNTEAFF.

This clone was counted once. The rearrangement joins TRBV5-1 to TRBJ2-3, with a weak D call TRBD2 (6 bases). The CDR3 consists of 13 residues. Germline CDR1 SGHRS, CDR2 YFSETQ. Trimming left V 4 bases short and J 6 bases short, with 12 bases between. Here the CDR3 DNA reads TGCGCCAGCAGCGCAATTGGGGGGGATACGCAGTATTTT. This gives the protein CASSAIGGDTQYF.

This chain connects TRBV6-5 to TRBJ2-7; a possible D gene is TRBD2 (6 bases). This CDR3 contains 13 residues. Between the trimmed V and J ends, which lost 2 bases and 6 bases, there was a span of 11 bases. Germline CDR1 reads MNHEY; CDR2 reads SVGAGI. The CDR3 DNA reads as TGTGCCAGCAGTTACCCGCCGGGGGTCGAGCAGTACTTC. Translated: CASSYPPGVEQYF.

The chain uses TRBV5-1 and TRBJ2-5, with 15 bases identical to TRBD2. This CDR3 region has 16 residues. The V gene end was trimmed by 5 bases and the J gene end by 4 bases; junction bases not matched to a gene: 6. CDR1 and CDR2 (germline): SGHRS, YFSETQ. The CDR3, as DNA: TGCGCCAGCAGATCTGGACTAGCGGGGGGGGGAGAGACCCAGTACTTC. This encodes CASRSGLAGGGETQYF. Full variable domain (missing parts from reference TRBV5-1 and TRBJ2-5): KAGVTQTPRYLIKTRGQQVTLSCSPISGHRSVSWYQQTPGQGLQFLFEYFSETQRNKGNFPGRFSGRQFSNSRSEMNVSTLELGDSALYLCASRSGLAGGGETQYFGPGTRLLVL.

V is TRBV5-1 and J is TRBJ2-1, with D maybe TRBD2 (6 bases). The germline V and J ends were trimmed by 0 bases and 3 bases, with 7 bases remaining between them. The CDR3 totals 14 residues. Germline V CDR1 and CDR2: SGHRS, YFSETQ. Written as DNA, the CDR3 is TGCGCCAGCAGCTTGGACGGGAGCTACAATGAGCAGTTCTTC. Amino acids: CASSLDGSYNEQFF. The entire variable domain, with the rest obtained from reference TRBV5-1 and TRBJ2-1, is as follows: KAGVTQTPRYLIKTRGQQVTLSCSPISGHRSVSWYQQTPGQGLQFLFEYFSETQRNKGNFPGRFSGRQFSNSRSEMNVSTLELGDSALYLCASSLDGSYNEQFFGPGTRLTVL.

The genes are TRBV7-2 and TRBJ1-2; D is unclear. Deletions cut 2 bases from V and 0 bases from J, with 10 bases between. Germline CDR1 and CDR2: SGHTA and FQGNSA. The CDR3 extends over 15 amino acids. For the CDR3, the DNA is TGTGCCAGCAGCTTATTTAGTAGTGCTAACTATGGCTACACCTTC. It specifies CASSLFSSANYGYTF.

The chain carries TRBV19 and TRBJ1-6; D is unclear. CDR1 and CDR2 (germline): LNHDA, SQIVND (reference sequence). The ends were cut back, 5 bases at V and 0 bases at J, with 8 bases in the middle. This CDR3 has 15 amino acids. CDR3 in DNA: TGTGCCAGTAGTGGGCAGAGCTCCTATAATTCACCCCTCCACTTT. This codes for CASSGQSSYNSPLHF.

This clone was detected once. V is TRBV4-1 and J is TRBJ2-1; 12 bases agree with TRBD2. The germline V gene has CDR1 MGHRA and CDR2 YSYEKL. V was pared by 1 base and J by 8 bases, with 6 bases of the junction left unmatched. The CDR3 has 16 amino acids. CDR3 sequence (DNA): TGCGCCAGCAGCCAAGGGCTAGCGGGAGGGTGGGATGAGCAGTTCTTC. Amino acid sequence: CASSQGLAGGWDEQFF.

This chain joins TRBV4-1 and TRBJ2-7, with 8 bases identical to TRBD1. Germline V gene sequence: CDR1 MGHRA, CDR2 YSYEKL. CDR3 length: 17 residues. The J segment lost 0 bases and the V segment lost 2 bases, leaving 9 bases of the junction unmatched. The CDR3 DNA reads TGCGCCAGCAGCCAAAAGTCCGGGACAGGAAACTCCTACGAGCAGTACTTC. This gives the protein CASSQKSGTGNSYEQYF.

This chain connects TRBV5-4 to TRBJ2-1; TRBD2 agrees at 7 bases. Per the germline V gene, CDR1 is SGHNT and CDR2 is YYREEE (reference sequence). The CDR3 length is 15 residues. J was trimmed by 6 bases and V by 0 bases; bases with no gene match: 6. The CDR3 here is CASSLGVAGFNEQFF. DNA of the CDR3: TGTGCCAGCAGCTTGGGGGTAGCGGGCTTCAATGAGCAGTTCTTC.

CDR3 region: CASSFLGTDTQYF. In DNA, the CDR3 is TGTGCCAGCAGTTTCCTTGGCACAGATACGCAGTATTTT. The genes are TRBV27 and TRBJ2-3, with D unresolved. This CDR3 is 13 amino acids long. Trimming stripped 3 bases from V and 1 base from J, with 5 bases between. Per the germline V gene, CDR1 is MNHEY and CDR2 is SMNVEV (reference sequence).

V and J are TRBV6-1 and TRBJ1-5; D is ambiguous. This CDR3 contains 16 residues. V was shortened by 3 bases and J by 1 base, with 13 bases between the two germline ends. Germline V lookup: CDR1 MNHNS, CDR2 SASEGT. The CDR3 sequence is CASSDLDTGSNQPQHF. The CDR3 DNA follows: TGTGCCAGCAGTGATCTTGACACGGGAAGCAATCAGCCCCAGCATTTT.

This chain joins TRBV6-6 and TRBJ1-1; D call uncertain. Deletions cut 7 bases from V and 2 bases from J, with 14 bases between. The CDR3 contains 14 residues. Germline V CDR1 and CDR2: MNHNY, SVGAGI (reference sequence). The CDR3 DNA follows: TGTGCCAGCACTAAAGGAGATCATAACACTGAAGCTTTCTTT. Its protein product is CASTKGDHNTEAFF.

This clone was seen only once. The chain employs TRBV28 and TRBJ2-3; unclear D gene. The CDR3 runs 13 residues. Germline CDR1 MDHEN, CDR2 SYDVKM. Trimming left V 1 base short and J 2 bases short, with 4 bases between. The CDR3 sequence: CASSLSSTDTQYF. The CDR3 nucleotides read TGTGCCAGCAGTTTATCGTCCACAGATACGCAGTATTTT.

This sequence joins TRBV27 and TRBJ2-1; TRBD2 matches at 10 bases. V was pared by 2 bases and J by 4 bases, with 5 bases of the junction left unmatched. Looked up from germline, CDR1 is MNHEY and CDR2 is SMNVEV (reference sequence). This CDR3 is 16 amino acids long. The chain's CDR3 is CASSLKAGGTYNEQFF. The DNA of the CDR3 is TGTGCCAGCAGTTTAAAAGCGGGAGGGACATACAATGAGCAGTTCTTC.

This clone was recorded only once. The chain employs TRBV6-5 and TRBJ2-7; 8 bases fit TRBD2. In germline, CDR1 is MNHEY, CDR2 SVGAGI. The trim removed 0 bases at V and 0 bases at J, leaving 4 bases unmatched. CDR3 length: 16 amino acids. The CDR3 sequence is CASSYSPSGRSYEQYF. The CDR3 bases are TGTGCCAGCAGTTACTCGCCTAGCGGGCGCTCCTACGAGCAGTACTTC.